This T cell receptor beta chain was recorded in a study of regulatory T cells in long-lasting Graves disease. Study results and caveats: Persistent disease preferred TRBV28, TRBJ1-2 and TRBJ2-5; new disease, TRBV20-1 and TRBJ2-1.

Time point here: newly diagnosed GD, antithyroid drugs for less than 3 months. TCR sequences were obtained from RNA taken from PBMCs. This clonotype has a count of ten or more. The antigen is not known. Construction of TCR beta libraries relied on iRepertoire HTBI primers and on Arm-PCR targeting CDR3 regions. MiXCR, applied by TCRdb to the multiplex PCR reads, yields one record per CDR3 protein. This sample has more than 400,000 distinct CDR3 sequences; approximately 16% occur once, and the top ten carry about 10%. The CDR3 totals 15 residues. V lost 5 bases and J lost 6; bases outside the gene matches: 8. Germline CDR1 and CDR2: DFQATT and SNEGSKA (reference sequence). Another study also made use of these data, one on T cells in Graves' hyperthyroidism and ophthalmopathy. That source adds: The patients, who ranged from 18 to 65 in age, presented with newly diagnosed hyperthyroidism lasting under 2 months. First-round RT-PCR targeting the TCR CDR3 was performed with the HTBI primer set.

V usage is TRBV20-1 and J usage is TRBJ2-1; 12 bases map to TRBD2. The sample in question was peripheral blood mononuclear cells (PBMCs), obtained at new diagnosis, from a patient treated with antithyroid drugs. This sequence originates from a woman under 40 with Graves disease. DNA of the CDR3: TGCAGTGCTGTGTCGCTAGCGGGAGGGACCAATGAGCAGTTCTTC. It specifies CSAVSLAGGTNEQFF.